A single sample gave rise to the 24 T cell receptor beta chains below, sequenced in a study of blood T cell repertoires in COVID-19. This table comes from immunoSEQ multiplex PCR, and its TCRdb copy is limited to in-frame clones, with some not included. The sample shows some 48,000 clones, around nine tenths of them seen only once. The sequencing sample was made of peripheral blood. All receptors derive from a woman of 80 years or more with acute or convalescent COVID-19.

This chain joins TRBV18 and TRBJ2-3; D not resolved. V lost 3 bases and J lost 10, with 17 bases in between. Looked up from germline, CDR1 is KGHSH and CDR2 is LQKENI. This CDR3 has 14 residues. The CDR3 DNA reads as TGTGCCAGCTCACCGACCTCAAAGAGGTGGGCGCAGTATTTT. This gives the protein CASSPTSKRWAQYF.

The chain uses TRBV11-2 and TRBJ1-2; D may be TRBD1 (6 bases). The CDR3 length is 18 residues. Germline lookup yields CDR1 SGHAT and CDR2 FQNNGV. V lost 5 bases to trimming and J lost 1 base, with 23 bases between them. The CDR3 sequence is CASSPTQTGSSLNYGYTF. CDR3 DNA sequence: TGTGCCAGCAGCCCCACCCAGACAGGTTCGAGCCTTAACTATGGCTACACCTTC.

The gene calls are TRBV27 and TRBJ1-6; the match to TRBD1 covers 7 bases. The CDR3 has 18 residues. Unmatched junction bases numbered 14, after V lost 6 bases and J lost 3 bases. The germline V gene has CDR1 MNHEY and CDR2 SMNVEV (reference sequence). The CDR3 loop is CASRPGQWNFYYNSPLHF. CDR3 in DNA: TGTGCCAGCAGACCGGGACAGTGGAACTTTTACTATAATTCACCCCTCCACTTT.

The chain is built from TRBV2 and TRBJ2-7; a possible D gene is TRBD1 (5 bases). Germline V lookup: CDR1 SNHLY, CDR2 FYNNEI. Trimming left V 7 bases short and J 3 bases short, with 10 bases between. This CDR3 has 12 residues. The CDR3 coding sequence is TGTGCCAGCACCAGGGCTCTCTACGAGCAGTACTTC. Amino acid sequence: CASTRALYEQYF.

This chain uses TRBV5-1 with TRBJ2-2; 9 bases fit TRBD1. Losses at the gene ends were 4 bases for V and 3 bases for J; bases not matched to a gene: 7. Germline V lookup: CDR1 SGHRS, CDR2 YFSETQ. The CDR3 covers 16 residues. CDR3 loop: CASSAAGQGYTGELFF. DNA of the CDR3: TGCGCCAGCAGCGCCGCGGGACAGGGATACACCGGGGAGCTGTTTTTT.

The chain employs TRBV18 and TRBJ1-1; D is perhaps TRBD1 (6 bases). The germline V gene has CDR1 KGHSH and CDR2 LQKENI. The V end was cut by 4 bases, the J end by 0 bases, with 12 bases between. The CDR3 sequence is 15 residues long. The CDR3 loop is CASSREGDVNTEAFF. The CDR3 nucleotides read TGTGCCAGCTCACGTGAGGGGGATGTGAACACTGAAGCTTTCTTT.

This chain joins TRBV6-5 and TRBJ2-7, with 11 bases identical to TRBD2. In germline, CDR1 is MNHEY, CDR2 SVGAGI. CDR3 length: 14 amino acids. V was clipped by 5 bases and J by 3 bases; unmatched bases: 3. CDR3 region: CASSRLAGRYEQYV. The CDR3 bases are TGTGCCAGCAGTCGACTAGCGGGGCGCTACGAGCAGTACGTC.

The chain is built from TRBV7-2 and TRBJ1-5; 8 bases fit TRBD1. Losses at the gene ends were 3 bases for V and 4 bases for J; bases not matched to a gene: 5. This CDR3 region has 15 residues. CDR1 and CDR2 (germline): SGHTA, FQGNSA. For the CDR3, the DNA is TGTGCCAGCAGCTTCGGGACAGGCTTGAATCAGCCCCAGCATTTT. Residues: CASSFGTGLNQPQHF.

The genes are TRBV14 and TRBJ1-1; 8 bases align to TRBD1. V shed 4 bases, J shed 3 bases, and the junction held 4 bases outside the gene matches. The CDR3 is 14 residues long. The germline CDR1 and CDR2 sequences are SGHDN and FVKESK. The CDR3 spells CASSRGQVYTEAFF. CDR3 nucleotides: TGTGCCAGCAGCCGGGGACAGGTTTACACTGAAGCTTTCTTT.

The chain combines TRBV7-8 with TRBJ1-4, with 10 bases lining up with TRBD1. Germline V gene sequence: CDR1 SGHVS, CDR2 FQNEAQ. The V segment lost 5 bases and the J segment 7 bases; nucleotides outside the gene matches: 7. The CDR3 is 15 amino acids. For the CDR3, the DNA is TGTGCCAGCAGCGTGGCCGGGACAGGGGTTGAAAAACTGTTTTTT. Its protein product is CASSVAGTGVEKLFF.

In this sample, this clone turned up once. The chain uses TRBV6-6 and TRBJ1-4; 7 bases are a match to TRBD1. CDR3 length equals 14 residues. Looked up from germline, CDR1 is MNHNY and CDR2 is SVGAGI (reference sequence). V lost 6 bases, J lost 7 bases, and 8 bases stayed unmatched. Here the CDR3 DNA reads TGTGCCAGCAGAACTCGGGACAGATCTGAAAAACTGTTTTTT. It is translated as CASRTRDRSEKLFF.

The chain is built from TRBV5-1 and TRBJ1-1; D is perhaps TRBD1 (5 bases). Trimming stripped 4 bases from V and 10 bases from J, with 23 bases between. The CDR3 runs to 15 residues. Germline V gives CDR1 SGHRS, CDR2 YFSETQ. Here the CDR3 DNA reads TGCGCCAGCAGCGGGGCCGGGACTCAATCTCGGGGAGCTTTCTTT. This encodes CASSGAGTQSRGAFF.

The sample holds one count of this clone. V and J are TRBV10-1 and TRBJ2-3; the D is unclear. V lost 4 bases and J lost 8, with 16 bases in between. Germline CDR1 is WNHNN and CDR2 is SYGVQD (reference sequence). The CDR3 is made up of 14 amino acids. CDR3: CASSGPVPLLTQYF. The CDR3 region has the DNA TGCGCCAGCAGTGGGCCCGTACCCCTCCTTACGCAGTATTTT.

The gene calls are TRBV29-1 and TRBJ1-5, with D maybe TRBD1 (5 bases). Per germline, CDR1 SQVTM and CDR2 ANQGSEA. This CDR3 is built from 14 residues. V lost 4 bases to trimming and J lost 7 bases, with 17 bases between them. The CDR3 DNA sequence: TGCAGCGTTGTGGTCGGGGGAGCTGGGCAGCCCCAGCATTTT. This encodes CSVVVGGAGQPQHF.

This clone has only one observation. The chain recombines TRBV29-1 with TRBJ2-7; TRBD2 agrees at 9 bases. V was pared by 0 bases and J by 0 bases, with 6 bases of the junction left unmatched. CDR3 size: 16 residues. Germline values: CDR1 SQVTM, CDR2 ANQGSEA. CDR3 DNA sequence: TGCAGCGTTGAAGATATAACAGCGGGAGGCTCCTACGAGCAGTACTTC. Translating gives CSVEDITAGGSYEQYF.

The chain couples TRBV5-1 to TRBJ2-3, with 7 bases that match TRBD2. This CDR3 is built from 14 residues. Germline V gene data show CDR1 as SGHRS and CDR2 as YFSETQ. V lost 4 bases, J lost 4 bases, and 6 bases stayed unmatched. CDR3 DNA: TGCGCCAGCAGCCCCGGGGGAGGGGCAGATACGCAGTATTTT. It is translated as CASSPGGGADTQYF.

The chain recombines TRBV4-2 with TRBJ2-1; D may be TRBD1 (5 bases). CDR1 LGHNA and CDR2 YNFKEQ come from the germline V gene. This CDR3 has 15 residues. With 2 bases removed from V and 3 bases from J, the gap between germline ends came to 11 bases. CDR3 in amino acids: CASSQQRTSYNEQFF. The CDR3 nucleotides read TGTGCCAGCAGCCAACAAAGGACAAGCTACAATGAGCAGTTCTTC.

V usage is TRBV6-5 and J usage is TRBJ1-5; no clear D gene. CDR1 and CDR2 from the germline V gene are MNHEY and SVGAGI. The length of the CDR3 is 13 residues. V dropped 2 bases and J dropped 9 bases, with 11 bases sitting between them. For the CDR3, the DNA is TGTGCCAGCAGTTACGAGGAGAAATCGCCCCAGCATTTT. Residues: CASSYEEKSPQHF.

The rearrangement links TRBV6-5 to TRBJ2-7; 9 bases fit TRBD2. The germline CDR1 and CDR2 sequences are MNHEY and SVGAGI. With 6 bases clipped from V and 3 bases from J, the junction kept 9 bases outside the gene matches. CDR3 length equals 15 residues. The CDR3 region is CASSAGGTSRYEQYV. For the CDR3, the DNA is TGTGCCAGCAGCGCGGGGGGGACTAGCCGCTACGAGCAGTACGTC.

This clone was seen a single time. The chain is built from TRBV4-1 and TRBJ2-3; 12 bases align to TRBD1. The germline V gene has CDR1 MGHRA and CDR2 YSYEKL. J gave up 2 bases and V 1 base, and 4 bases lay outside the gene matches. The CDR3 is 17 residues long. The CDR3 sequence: CASSQAGTGGPTDTQYF. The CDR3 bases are TGCGCCAGCAGCCAAGCCGGGACAGGGGGCCCCACAGATACGCAGTATTTT.

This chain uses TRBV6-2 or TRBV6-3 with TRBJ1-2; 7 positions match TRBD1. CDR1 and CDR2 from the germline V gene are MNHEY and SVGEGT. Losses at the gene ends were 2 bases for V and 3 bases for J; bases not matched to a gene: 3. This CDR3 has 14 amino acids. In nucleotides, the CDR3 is TGTGCCAGCAGTTACGGGGGACAGTACTATGGCTACACCTTC. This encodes CASSYGGQYYGYTF.

The CDR3 DNA is TGCAGCGTTGTTGGCACCCAAGAGACCCAGTACTTC. This encodes CSVVGTQETQYF. The chain has TRBV29-1 and TRBJ2-5; D not certain. The germline CDR1 and CDR2 sequences are SQVTM and ANQGSEA. Trimming removed 4 bases at V and 1 base at J, with 7 bases between. The CDR3 consists of 12 residues.

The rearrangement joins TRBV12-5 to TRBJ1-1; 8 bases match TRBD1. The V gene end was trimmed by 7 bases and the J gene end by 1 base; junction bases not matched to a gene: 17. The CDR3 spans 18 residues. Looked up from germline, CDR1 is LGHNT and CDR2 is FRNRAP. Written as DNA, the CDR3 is TGTGCTAGTGTCCCACCAATGGGGCAGGGGGCTCCGAACACTGAAGCTTTCTTT. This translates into CASVPPMGQGAPNTEAFF.

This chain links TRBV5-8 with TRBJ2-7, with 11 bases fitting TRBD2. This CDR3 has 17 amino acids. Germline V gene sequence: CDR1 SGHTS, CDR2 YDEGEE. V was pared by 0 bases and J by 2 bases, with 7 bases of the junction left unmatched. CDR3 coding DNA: TGTGCCAGCAGCTTGGAGCTAGCGGGGGGCCAAACCTACGAGCAGTACTTC. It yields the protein CASSLELAGGQTYEQYF.